Described below is a single TCR beta chain sequence and its context. Only in-frame clones appear in the TCRdb table, and some are missing; sequencing was by immunoSEQ multiplex PCR. The sample gives some 150,000 clones, over 80% of which show up once; 4.4% is in the top ten. Study members were between roughly 18 and 90 years old and lived in fewer than 30 US regions. V was clipped by 5 bases and J by 8 bases, with 11 bases between them. This CDR3 is 12 amino acids long. Germline lookup yields CDR1 SGHDT and CDR2 YYEEEE. The source of the sample is a study of blood T cell repertoires in COVID-19. Across the whole study: T cells, B-cell-depleted T cells, or PBMCs supplied cDNA or gDNA.

The sequencing sample was made of PBMCs or T cells enriched from blood (not recorded which). This clonotype was obtained from a woman aged 50 to 60 who had recovered from COVID-19. The chain is built from TRBV5-6 and TRBJ2-1, with TRBD1 as a possible D gene (6 bases). This chain's CDR3 is CASSHRVHEQFF. DNA for the CDR3: TGTGCCAGCAGTCACAGGGTCCATGAGCAGTTCTTC.